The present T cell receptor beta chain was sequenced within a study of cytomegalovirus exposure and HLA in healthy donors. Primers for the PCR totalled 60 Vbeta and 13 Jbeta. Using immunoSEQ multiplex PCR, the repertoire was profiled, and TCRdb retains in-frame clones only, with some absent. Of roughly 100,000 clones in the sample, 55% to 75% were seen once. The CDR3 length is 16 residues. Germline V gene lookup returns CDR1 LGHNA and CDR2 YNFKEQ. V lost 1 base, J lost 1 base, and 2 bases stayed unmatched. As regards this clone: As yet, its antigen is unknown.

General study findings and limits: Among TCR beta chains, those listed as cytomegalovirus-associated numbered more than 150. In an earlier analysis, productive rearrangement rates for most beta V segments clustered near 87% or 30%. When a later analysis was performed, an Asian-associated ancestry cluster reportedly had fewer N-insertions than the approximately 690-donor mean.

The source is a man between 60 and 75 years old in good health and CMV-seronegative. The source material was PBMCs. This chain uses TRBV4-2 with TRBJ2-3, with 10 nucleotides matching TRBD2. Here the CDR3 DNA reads TGTGCCAGCAGCCAAGCTCTAGCGGGGGGCACAGATACGCAGTATTTT. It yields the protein CASSQALAGGTDTQYF.